The clone carrying this T cell receptor beta chain was observed at least ten times. This sample is part of a study of blood T cell repertoires in COVID-19. Whole-study context: COVID-19 samples collected from the United States, Italy and Spain covered acute and convalescent phases. T cells, B-cell-depleted T cells, or PBMCs provided the cDNA or gDNA that served as material.

Authors' methods: The authors estimated nucleated cell counts from reference gene primer amplification. The table came from immunoSEQ multiplex PCR; TCRdb's copy has only in-frame clones and leaves some out. That table furnishes V, J and clone size, whereas the DNA furnished D and trimming. Here the sample spans approximately 240,000 clones, around four fifths being singletons. Sequenced input: peripheral blood. The clonotype was recovered from a woman aged 60-70 years who had recovered from COVID-19.

DNA for the CDR3: TGCGCCAGCAGCCGTCCCGACAGGTCACCCTACAATGAGCAGTTCTTC. It is translated as CASSRPDRSPYNEQFF. The chain carries TRBV4-1 and TRBJ2-1, with D possibly matching TRBD1 (6 bases). The V and J ends lost 4 bases and 2 bases respectively, with 15 bases between them. Germline assignment: CDR1 MGHRA and CDR2 YSYEKL. The CDR3 length is 16 residues.